A selection of T cell receptor beta chains follows, all from one sample in a study of tumor-infiltrating lymphocytes in primary liver carcinoma. A single record per CDR3 protein comes from TCRdb applying MiXCR to the multiplex PCR reads. Found here are about 23,000 distinct CDR3 sequences, 75% to 80% of them singletons; the top ten hold more than 30%. The sequencing input was liver tumor tissue from sampling region 5. Every receptor here comes from a woman younger than 45 with primary liver carcinoma and hepatitis B virus infection. The CDR3 runs from the conserved cysteine through the conserved F or W. The order of the fields is D gene, V gene, clone size, J gene, CDR3 DNA, CDR3 protein. The D gene is left open where the match is weak. Size is omitted from some rows. Given values are once, few, many or a class for expanded clones.

D: -
V: TRBV6-6
size: once
J: TRBJ1-6
DNA: TGTGCCAGCAGTTACACAAGGACGGACTCACCCCTCCACTTT
CDR3: CASSYTRTDSPLHF

D: -
V: TRBV6-5
size: -
J: TRBJ1-2
DNA: TGTGCCAACAGTGGAACGATTAACTACGGCTACACCTTC
CDR3: CANSGTINYGYTF

D: -
V: TRBV10-2
size: -
J: TRBJ2-1
DNA: TGCGCCACCCAAACAATTCGCCTAGAACGAGGGAATGAGCAGTTCTTC
CDR3: CATQTIRLERGNEQFF

D: -
V: TRBV11-3
size: -
J: TRBJ1-6
DNA: TGTGTCAACAGGTTTAAGTGGAGCTATAATTCACCCCCCCACTTT
CDR3: CVNRFKWSYNSPPHF

D: TRBD2
V: TRBV11-2
size: -
J: TRBJ2-7
DNA: TGCGCCAGCAGCCCGCCGGGACTACGCTACGAGCAGTACTTT
CDR3: CASSPPGLRYEQYF

D: -
V: TRBV28
size: -
J: TRBJ2-7
DNA: TGTGCCAGCAGTGCCTTCAGGGGGGCCGACTACGAGCTGTACTTC
CDR3: CASSAFRGADYELYF

D: -
V: TRBV5-1
size: -
J: TRBJ2-3
DNA: TGCGCCAGCAGTTTCCAGGGAGGTCCCACAGATACGCAGTATTTT
CDR3: CASSFQGGPTDTQYF

D: -
V: TRBV24-1
size: -
J: TRBJ2-3
DNA: TGTGACACCAGTGGTGCTATCGGGACGGTGACGCAGTATTTC
CDR3: CDTSGAIGTVTQYF

D: -
V: TRBV6-5
size: -
J: TRBJ1-1
DNA: TGTGTCAGCAGTTACCCGGGGGACACTGAAGCTTTCTTT
CDR3: CVSSYPGDTEAFF

D: -
V: TRBV12-3/TRBV12-4
size: many
J: TRBJ2-5
DNA: TGTGCCAGCAGTAGTGGGGGGGGCTGGGAAGAGACCCAGTACTTC
CDR3: CASSSGGGWEETQYF

D: -
V: TRBV4-1
size: -
J: TRBJ2-7
DNA: TGCGCCAGCAGCCATGTAGGAGGTAAAGTCGACGAGCAGTACTTC
CDR3: CASSHVGGKVDEQYF

D: -
V: TRBV11-2
size: -
J: TRBJ2-7
DNA: TGTGCCAGCAGCCCCTCAAATGTGGGCGAGCAGTACTTC
CDR3: CASSPSNVGEQYF

D: TRBD1
V: TRBV29-1
size: -
J: TRBJ2-6
DNA: TGCAGCGTTAAATATCAACGTCAGGGGGCAGGTGAGGCCAACGTCCTGACTTTC
CDR3: CSVKYQRQGAGEANVLTF

D: TRBD2
V: TRBV4-3
size: -
J: TRBJ2-1
DNA: TGCGTCAGCAACCAAGATTGGGACTACGCCTACAATGAACAGTTCTTC
CDR3: CVSNQDWDYAYNEQFF

D: TRBD2
V: TRBV11-1
size: -
J: TRBJ2-1
DNA: TGTGGCAGCAGGACCGGGACTAACGGTTACAGTGAGCAGTTCTTC
CDR3: CGSRTGTNGYSEQFF

D: TRBD1
V: TRBV13
size: medium-sized
J: TRBJ2-7
DNA: TGTGCCAGCAGCTTCGGGGGACAGGGGCTCTACGAGCAGTACTTC
CDR3: CASSFGGQGLYEQYF

D: TRBD2
V: TRBV7-8
size: -
J: TRBJ2-4
DNA: TGTGCCAGCAGCTTAGCCGGGACTAGTTGGAACATTCAGTACTTC
CDR3: CASSLAGTSWNIQYF

D: -
V: TRBV6-1
size: medium-sized
J: TRBJ2-7
DNA: TGTGCCAGCAGTGATTTTTACGAGCAGTACTTC
CDR3: CASSDFYEQYF

D: -
V: TRBV28
size: many
J: TRBJ1-4
DNA: TGTGCCAGCAGTGAGGCTGGACCTCCTAATGAAAAACTGTTTTTT
CDR3: CASSEAGPPNEKLFF

D: -
V: TRBV6-5
size: -
J: TRBJ2-7
DNA: TGTATCAGCGGTTACAAGGACAGCAGCTCCTACGAGCAGTACTTT
CDR3: CISGYKDSSSYEQYF

D: TRBD1
V: TRBV5-1
size: few
J: TRBJ1-6
DNA: TGCGCCAGCAACCGACAGGGGGGACTCTCTGCACTCCACTTT
CDR3: CASNRQGGLSALHF

D: TRBD1
V: TRBV10-3
size: -
J: TRBJ1-1
DNA: TGTGTCATCAGTGAGTTGACAGGGATGTTGACTGAAGCTTTCTTT
CDR3: CVISELTGMLTEAFF

D: TRBD2
V: TRBV7-8
size: once
J: TRBJ2-3
DNA: TGTGCCAGGAGCTCCGGGGAGGGTATTAGCACAGATACGCGGTATTTT
CDR3: CARSSGEGISTDTRYF

D: TRBD1
V: TRBV7-3
size: -
J: TRBJ2-1
DNA: TGTGCCAGCAGCCCGTGGGACAGGGGGAATAAGCACTTCTTC
CDR3: CASSPWDRGNKHFF

D: -
V: TRBV29-1
size: many
J: TRBJ1-5
DNA: TGCAGCGTTGGGAATAGGGCGACGGCCCAGCATTTT
CDR3: CSVGNRATAQHF

D: -
V: TRBV6-5
size: -
J: TRBJ1-6
DNA: TGTGCCAGCAGTAAACAGTCCGTCTTATATAATTCACCCCTCCACTTT
CDR3: CASSKQSVLYNSPLHF

D: TRBD1
V: TRBV11-1
size: few
J: TRBJ1-1
DNA: TGTGCCAGCAGCTTAGAAGGGACAGGTTACCCTGAAGCTTTCTTT
CDR3: CASSLEGTGYPEAFF

D: TRBD2
V: TRBV4-2
size: -
J: TRBJ2-7
DNA: TGTGCCAGTAGCCAAGGAACACACTGGGACTACTGTTACGAGCAGTACTTC
CDR3: CASSQGTHWDYCYEQYF

D: -
V: TRBV6-1
size: -
J: TRBJ2-2
DNA: TGTGCCAGCAGTGAAACCCTTCCCGGGGGCGCTGCGAACAGCGAGGAGCTGTTTTTT
CDR3: CASSETLPGGAANSEELFF

D: -
V: TRBV5-5
size: -
J: TRBJ2-6
DNA: TGTGCCAGCAGCTTTCTGGGGGCCGCTTCTGGGACCAACGTCCTGTCTTTC
CDR3: CASSFLGAASGTNVLSF

D: -
V: TRBV11-2
size: -
J: TRBJ2-5
DNA: TGTGTCAGCAGCTCGGGGTTAGAGACCCAGTACTTC
CDR3: CVSSSGLETQYF

D: -
V: TRBV29-1
size: -
J: TRBJ2-1
DNA: TGTAACGACCGTGGGGTGGCGGAGAGTGAGCAGTTCTTC
CDR3: CNDRGVAESEQFF